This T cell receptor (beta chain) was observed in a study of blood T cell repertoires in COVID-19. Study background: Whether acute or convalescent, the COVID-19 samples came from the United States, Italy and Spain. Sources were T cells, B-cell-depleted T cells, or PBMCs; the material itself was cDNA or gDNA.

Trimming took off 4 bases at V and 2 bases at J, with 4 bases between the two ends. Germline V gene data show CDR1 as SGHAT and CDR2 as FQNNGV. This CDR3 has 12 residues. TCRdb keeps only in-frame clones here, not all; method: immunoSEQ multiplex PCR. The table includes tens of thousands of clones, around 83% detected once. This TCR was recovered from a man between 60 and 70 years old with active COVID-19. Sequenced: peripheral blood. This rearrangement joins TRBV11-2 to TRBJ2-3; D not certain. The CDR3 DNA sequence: TGTGCCAGCAGCTCCTCCACAGATACGCAGTATTTT. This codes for CASSSSTDTQYF.